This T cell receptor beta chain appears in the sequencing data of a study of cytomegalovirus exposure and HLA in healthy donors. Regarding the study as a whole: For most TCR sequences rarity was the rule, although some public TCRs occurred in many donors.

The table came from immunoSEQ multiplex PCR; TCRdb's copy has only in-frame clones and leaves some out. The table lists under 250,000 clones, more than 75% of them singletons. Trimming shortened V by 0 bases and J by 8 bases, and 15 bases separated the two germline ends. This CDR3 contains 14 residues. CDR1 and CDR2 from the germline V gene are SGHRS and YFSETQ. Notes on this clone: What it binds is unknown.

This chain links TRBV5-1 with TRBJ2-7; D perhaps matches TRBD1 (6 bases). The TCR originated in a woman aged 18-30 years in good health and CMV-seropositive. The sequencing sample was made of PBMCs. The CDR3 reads CASSLDYSRGQQYF. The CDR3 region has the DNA TGCGCCAGCAGCTTGGATTACTCCAGGGGACAGCAGTACTTC.